This T cell receptor (beta chain) originates from a study of Ad26.COV2.S vaccination and SARS-CoV-2 variants (dated by TCRdb to about 2021). Broadly, across the study: Donors in the vaccine arm were drawn from COV1001, a phase I-IIa trial of Ad26.COV2.S in healthy adults that was multicentre, randomized, double-blind and placebo-controlled. Dosing of Ad26.COV2.S was intramuscular, at either 5x10^10 or 1x10^11 viral particles, delivered as one shot or as two shots spaced 56 days apart. Sequencing of the TCRbeta repertoire served to evaluate the specificity and breadth of SARS-CoV-2-reactive T cell receptors following Ad26.COV2.S vaccination. A total of around 32 samples were included in the TCR-sequenced set, comprising about 20 Ad26.COV2.S vaccine recipients, 5 placebo recipients and 8 SARS-CoV-2 convalescent individuals. Trial participants were randomized into five groups of five, in which low-dose or high-dose Ad26.COV2.S was given once or twice, or placebo was given on both occasions. Blinding of investigators to trial group allocation was maintained during experiments and outcome assessment. The investigation overall reported the following: Substantial breadth of spike-specific CD8+ and CD4+ T cell responses was reported after vaccination. Vaccine and placebo recipients had similar non-spike TCR breadth, a finding consistent with the vaccine containing only spike. According to the authors, total T cell responses may have been underestimated by the TCR breadth and depth analyses. The study was not powered to compare responses between vaccine doses or regimens. Ad26.COV2.S recipients had higher spike-specific TCR breadth than placebo recipients (P = 0.0014).

In the case of this clone: Its recognized antigen is unknown. Base qualities were left out, and no much larger clone turns up one base away.

The immunoSEQ Assay was the method used to sequence TCRbeta CDR3 regions. After extraction, genomic DNA underwent amplification by bias-controlled multiplex PCR, followed by high-throughput sequencing. The study's own analysis went as follows. To quantify the absolute abundance of every unique TCRbeta CDR3 region, sequences were collapsed and filtered. Usable DNA was measured by amplifying reference genes present in all nucleated cells, and TCRbeta template counts were normalized to that usable DNA to estimate T cell fraction. Repertoire TCRs were annotated as SARS-CoV-2-specific by exact matching of V gene, CDR3 amino acid sequence and J gene to a known reactive TCR set. The reference SARS-CoV-2 TCR set came from MIRA and was filtered for enrichment in COVID-19-positive ImmuneCODE repertoires, removing public or cross-reactive TCRs. Using the MIRA antigens, annotated TCRs were further analysed by specific ORF or by position within an ORF. Breadth was defined as the number of annotated unique rearrangements divided by the total number of unique productive rearrangements, and depth was defined as the summed frequency of the annotated unique rearrangements. Two-sided Wilcoxon rank-sum tests were used to compare TCR breadth between groups. What TCRdb holds here is the immuneACCESS table cut down to in-frame rearrangements. Part of the clones is not present; checked against another copy, under half of the missing clones reflect an unresolved V gene, and the others are unexplained. V and J calls and clone size come straight from that table; D and trimming were deduced from the DNA. Here the sample has 350,000 to 550,000 clones; roughly 89% occur a single time. Over 2.5% of the sample goes to the ten largest clones.

Taken with the paper, the label for treatment or condition translates to: roughly 19 received Ad26.COV2.S at low or high dose, single or two shots; roughly five received placebo; per-sample allocation not given. Repertoires of vaccine and placebo recipients were sequenced from samples taken on day 63 after the first injection. Between 29 July and 7 August 2020, Cohort 1b enrolled about two dozen adults aged 18-55 years at one site in Boston, USA. Ad26.COV2.S was a replication-incompetent adenovirus type 26 vector expressing a prefusion-stabilized SARS-CoV-2 spike protein from the original Wuhan strain. The clonotype was recovered from a person aged 18-60 years who received the Ad26.COV2.S COVID-19 vaccine or a placebo. Sample: peripheral blood, taken in a trial of Ad26.COV2.S vaccine versus placebo.

The CDR3 sequence is CASSETGGAGDTEAFF. The nucleotide sequence reads as follows: TGTGCCAGCAGTGAGACAGGGGGCGCAGGGGACACTGAAGCTTTCTTT. In this chain, TRBV28 is recombined with TRBJ1-1; the central 10 bases match TRBD1. From cysteine to phenylalanine, the CDR3 is 16 amino acids long. Only CDR3 DNA remains: 48 bases, in frame from the first base. The junction shows trimming of 5 bases on V and 3 bases on J, and the gene matches do not reach 9 bases of it. The germline V gene gives CDR1 as MDHEN and CDR2 as SYDVKM.